The rows below give T cell receptor beta chains drawn from one sample of a study of blood T cell repertoires in COVID-19. Only in-frame clones appear in the TCRdb table, and some are missing; sequencing was by immunoSEQ multiplex PCR. The sample consists of around 130,000 clones, 82% of them appearing once. Sequences were obtained from peripheral blood. Receptors originate from a woman in her 70s with acute or convalescent COVID-19. Both conserved end residues are part of each CDR3. The D gene is left open where the match is weak. Clone size is stated in some rows and not others, as once, few, many or a class when expanded.

V,size,J,D,CDR3,DNA
TRBV10-3,few,TRBJ1-5,.,CAISESRQGNQPQHF,TGTGCCATCAGTGAGTCGAGGCAGGGGAATCAGCCCCAGCATTTT
TRBV5-5,.,TRBJ2-1,.,CASSPRFESSYNEQFF,TGTGCCAGCAGCCCCCGATTTGAGAGCTCCTACAATGAGCAGTTCTTC
TRBV11-3,.,TRBJ1-1,.,CASTPGGGLNTEAFF,TGTGCCAGCACCCCTGGGGGGGGGTTGAACACTGAAGCTTTCTTT
TRBV7-2,.,TRBJ2-5,TRBD2,CASSLGSGGGTQYF,TGTGCCAGCAGCTTAGGTAGCGGGGGGGGGACCCAGTACTTC
TRBV3-1/TRBV3-2,once,TRBJ2-5,.,CASSPLAGQRETQYF,TGTGCCAGCAGCCCCCTCGCGGGGCAAAGAGAGACCCAGTACTTC
TRBV7-2,.,TRBJ2-6,TRBD1,CASSAGQGARGANVLTF,TGTGCCAGCAGCGCAGGACAGGGGGCGCGGGGGGCCAACGTCCTGACTTTC
TRBV11-3,.,TRBJ2-5,TRBD1,CASSLSGWGQQETQYF,TGTGCCAGCAGCTTAAGTGGGTGGGGACAGCAAGAGACCCAGTACTTC
TRBV5-1,.,TRBJ2-5,TRBD1,CASSQTQGFVGETQYF,TGCGCCAGCAGCCAGACACAGGGGTTCGTCGGAGAGACCCAGTACTTC
TRBV6-5,.,TRBJ2-6,.,CASRLGPGGANVLTF,TGTGCCAGCAGATTGGGGCCGGGTGGGGCCAACGTCCTGACTTTC
TRBV27,.,TRBJ1-6,TRBD1,CASTNLRDRGISPLHF,TGTGCCAGCACTAACCTCCGGGACAGGGGCATTTCACCCCTCCACTTT
TRBV18,.,TRBJ1-2,.,CASSPPGTIFTTGYTF,TGTGCCAGCTCACCTCCGGGGACTATATTCACCACTGGCTACACCTTC
TRBV9,.,TRBJ1-2,.,CASSVGKGHGSYGYTF,TGTGCCAGCAGCGTAGGCAAGGGGCACGGGTCCTATGGCTACACCTTC
TRBV7-8,.,TRBJ1-5,.,CASSRQREQPQHF,TGTGCCAGCAGCCGACAGAGGGAGCAGCCCCAGCATTTT
TRBV6-5,.,TRBJ1-1,.,CASSYPGTTEAFF,TGTGCCAGCAGTTACCCAGGTACCACTGAAGCTTTCTTT
TRBV7-9,.,TRBJ1-1,.,CASSLGGGTEAFF,TGTGCCAGCAGCTTAGGGGGGGGCACTGAAGCTTTCTTT
TRBV6-2/TRBV6-3,once,TRBJ1-1,.,CASSQYGRVITNTEAFF,TGTGCCAGCAGTCAATATGGGAGGGTCATAACGAACACTGAAGCTTTCTTT
TRBV5-5,.,TRBJ2-1,.,CASSPQAGYKGEQFF,TGTGCCAGCAGCCCCCAGGCAGGGTATAAGGGTGAGCAGTTCTTC
TRBV6-5,.,TRBJ2-1,TRBD2,CGSTKAREPYNEQFF,TGTGGGTCGACCAAAGCGCGGGAGCCCTACAATGAGCAGTTCTTC
TRBV19,.,TRBJ1-2,.,CASRGARNYGYTF,TGTGCCAGTAGGGGGGCGCGAAACTATGGCTACACCTTC
TRBV5-1,.,TRBJ2-5,.,CASSLAPAGAGETQYF,TGCGCCAGCAGCTTGGCCCCGGCGGGGGCAGGGGAGACCCAGTACTTC
TRBV10-3,.,TRBJ2-1,.,CAISPSSGSYNEQFF,TGTGCCATCAGCCCCTCCAGCGGATCCTACAATGAGCAGTTCTTC
TRBV7-2,.,TRBJ1-6,TRBD1,CASSLRFGTGNNSPLHF,TGTGCCAGCAGCTTGAGGTTCGGGACAGGGAATAATTCACCCCTCCACTTT
TRBV10-3,.,TRBJ2-1,TRBD2,CAISPGLAGANNEQFF,TGTGCCATCAGCCCGGGACTAGCGGGGGCAAACAATGAGCAGTTCTTC
TRBV6-2/TRBV6-3,few,TRBJ1-5,TRBD1,CASSRTGGYQPQHF,TGTGCCAGCAGCCGGACAGGGGGCTATCAGCCCCAGCATTTT
TRBV4-3,few,TRBJ2-3,.,CASSQVGAGGKDTQYF,TGCGCCAGCAGCCAAGTAGGGGCAGGCGGCAAAGATACGCAGTATTTT
TRBV12-3/TRBV12-4,.,TRBJ1-2,.,CASSFGQPGGYTF,TGTGCCAGCAGTTTCGGTCAGCCCGGGGGCTACACCTTC
TRBV6-5,.,TRBJ2-1,TRBD1,CASSYAGTDYNEQFF,TGTGCCAGCAGTTACGCCGGGACAGATTACAATGAGCAGTTCTTC
TRBV4-1,once,TRBJ1-4,.,CASSQEEARDEKLFF,TGCGCCAGCAGCCAAGAGGAAGCCAGGGATGAAAAACTGTTTTTT
TRBV18,once,TRBJ2-3,TRBD2,CASSPGILLRAGGHRDTQYF,TGTGCCAGCTCACCAGGTATCCTCCTAAGAGCGGGGGGGCATAGAGATACGCAGTATTTT
TRBV6-2/TRBV6-3,.,TRBJ1-5,.,CASSWTALNQPQHF,TGTGCCAGCAGCTGGACAGCCCTCAATCAGCCCCAGCATTTT
TRBV6-5,few,TRBJ1-5,.,CASRGPGYGNQPQHF,TGTGCCAGCAGGGGTCCGGGATATGGCAATCAGCCCCAGCATTTT
TRBV5-1,.,TRBJ2-1,.,CASSPTGSSYNEQFF,TGCGCCAGCAGCCCGACGGGGAGCTCCTACAATGAGCAGTTCTTC
TRBV5-5,large,TRBJ1-2,TRBD1,CASSLAAGGSYGYTF,TGTGCCAGCAGCTTGGCGGCAGGGGGTAGCTATGGCTACACCTTC
TRBV5-4,.,TRBJ1-3,.,CASSLGSGHGNTIYF,TGTGCCAGCAGCTTGGGATCTGGGCATGGAAACACCATATATTTT
TRBV7-2,.,TRBJ2-5,.,CASSLSAGRETQYF,TGTGCCAGCAGCTTATCGGCGGGTCGAGAGACCCAGTACTTC
TRBV7-3,.,TRBJ2-5,TRBD2,CASSPGTSLETQYF,TGTGCCAGCAGCCCAGGGACTAGCTTGGAGACCCAGTACTTC
TRBV10-3,.,TRBJ1-1,TRBD1,CAISPRGANTEAFF,TGTGCCATCAGCCCCAGGGGGGCGAACACTGAAGCTTTCTTT
TRBV29-1,.,TRBJ1-1,.,CSVEVSRGTEAFF,TGCAGCGTTGAAGTTTCCAGGGGTACCGAAGCTTTCTTT
TRBV29-1,.,TRBJ2-5,TRBD2,CSVGGSSGGRETQYF,TGCAGCGTTGGCGGGTCTAGCGGGGGGAGGGAGACCCAGTACTTC
TRBV27,many,TRBJ1-3,.,CASSSLTGGSGNTIYF,TGTGCCAGCAGTTCCCTTACGGGGGGCTCTGGAAACACCATATATTTT
TRBV2,.,TRBJ1-4,.,CASSGQADNEKLFF,TGTGCCAGCAGTGGACAGGCCGATAATGAAAAACTGTTTTTT
TRBV10-2,once,TRBJ1-1,TRBD1,CASSDLRDRGRTEAFF,TGCGCCAGCAGTGATTTACGGGACAGGGGGCGGACTGAAGCTTTCTTT
TRBV5-1,.,TRBJ2-2,.,CASSLDNRVGTGELFF,TGCGCCAGCAGCTTGGACAACAGGGTAGGAACCGGGGAGCTGTTTTTT
TRBV9,.,TRBJ1-2,.,CASSVAPGGGDYGYTF,TGTGCCAGCAGCGTCGCACCGGGAGGAGGGGACTATGGCTACACCTTC
TRBV7-5,.,TRBJ2-1,.,CARSLAGGLPHNEQFF,TGTGCCAGAAGCTTAGCGGGGGGGTTGCCCCACAATGAGCAGTTCTTC
TRBV11-2,.,TRBJ2-1,TRBD2,CASSLPGLAGHNEQFF,TGTGCCAGCAGTCTGCCGGGACTAGCGGGACACAATGAGCAGTTCTTC